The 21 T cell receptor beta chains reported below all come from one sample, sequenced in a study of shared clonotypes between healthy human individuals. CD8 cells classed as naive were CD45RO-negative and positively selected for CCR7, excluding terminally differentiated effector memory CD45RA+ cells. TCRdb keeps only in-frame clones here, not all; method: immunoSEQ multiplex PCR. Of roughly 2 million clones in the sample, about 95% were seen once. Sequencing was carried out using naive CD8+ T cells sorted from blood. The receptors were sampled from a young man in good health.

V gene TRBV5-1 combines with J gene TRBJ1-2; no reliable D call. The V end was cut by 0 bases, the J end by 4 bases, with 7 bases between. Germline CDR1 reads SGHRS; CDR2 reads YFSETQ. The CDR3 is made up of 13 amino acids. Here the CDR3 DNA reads TGCGCCAGCAGCTTGGATCGTATCTATGGCTACACCTTC. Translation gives CASSLDRIYGYTF.

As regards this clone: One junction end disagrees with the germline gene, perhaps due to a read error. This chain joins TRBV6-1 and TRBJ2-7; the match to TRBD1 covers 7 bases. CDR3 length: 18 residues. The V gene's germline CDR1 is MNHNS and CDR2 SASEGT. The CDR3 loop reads CANSEAIQGGEPSGEQYF. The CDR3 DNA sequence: TGTGCCAACAGTGAAGCAATTCAAGGGGGCGAACCGTCGGGCGAGCAGTACTTC.

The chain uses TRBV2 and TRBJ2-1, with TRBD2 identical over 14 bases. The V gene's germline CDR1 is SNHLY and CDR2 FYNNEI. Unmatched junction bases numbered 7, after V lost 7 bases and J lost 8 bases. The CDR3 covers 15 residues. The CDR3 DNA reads TGTGCCAGCACCAGGACTAGCGGGAGGCAAGATGAGCAGTTCTTC. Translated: CASTRTSGRQDEQFF.

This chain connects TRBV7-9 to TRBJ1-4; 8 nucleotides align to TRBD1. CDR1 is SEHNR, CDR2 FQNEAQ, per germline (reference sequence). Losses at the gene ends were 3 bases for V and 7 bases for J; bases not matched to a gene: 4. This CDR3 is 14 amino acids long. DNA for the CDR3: TGTGCCAGCAGCTTCGGACAGGGTACTGAAAAACTGTTTTTT. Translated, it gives CASSFGQGTEKLFF.

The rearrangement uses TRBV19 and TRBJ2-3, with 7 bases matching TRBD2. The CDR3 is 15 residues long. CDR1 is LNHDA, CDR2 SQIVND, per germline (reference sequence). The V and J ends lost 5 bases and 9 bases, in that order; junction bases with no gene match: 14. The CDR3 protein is CASSQPLAVLDTQYF. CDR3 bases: TGTGCCAGTAGTCAACCTCTAGCGGTACTCGACACGCAGTATTTT.

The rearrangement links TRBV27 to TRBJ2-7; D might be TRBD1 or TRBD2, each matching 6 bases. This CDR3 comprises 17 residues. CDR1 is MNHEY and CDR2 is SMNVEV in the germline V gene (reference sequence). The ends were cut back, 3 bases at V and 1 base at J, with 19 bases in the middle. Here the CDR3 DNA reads TGTGCCAGCAGTTTTCAGTCGGGGGACACCATATCCTACGAGCAGTACTTC. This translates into CASSFQSGDTISYEQYF.

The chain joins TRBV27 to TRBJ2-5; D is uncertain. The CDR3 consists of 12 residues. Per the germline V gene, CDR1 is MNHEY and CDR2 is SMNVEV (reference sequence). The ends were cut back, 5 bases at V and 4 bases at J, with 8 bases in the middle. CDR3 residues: CASSTSAETQYF. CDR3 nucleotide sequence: TGTGCCAGCAGTACCTCTGCAGAGACCCAGTACTTC.

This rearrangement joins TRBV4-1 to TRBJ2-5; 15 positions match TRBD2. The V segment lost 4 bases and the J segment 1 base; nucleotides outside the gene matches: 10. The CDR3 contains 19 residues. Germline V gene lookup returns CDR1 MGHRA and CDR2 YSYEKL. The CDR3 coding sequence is TGCGCCAGCAGCCCGGGCGTGGGACTAGCGGGGGGTTCCCAAGAGACCCAGTACTTC. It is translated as CASSPGVGLAGGSQETQYF.

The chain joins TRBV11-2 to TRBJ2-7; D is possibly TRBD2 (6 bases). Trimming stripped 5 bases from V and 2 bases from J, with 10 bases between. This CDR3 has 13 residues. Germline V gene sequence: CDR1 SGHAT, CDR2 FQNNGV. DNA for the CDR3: TGTGCCAGCAGCGGGACTGGACCCTACGAGCAGTACTTC. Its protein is CASSGTGPYEQYF.

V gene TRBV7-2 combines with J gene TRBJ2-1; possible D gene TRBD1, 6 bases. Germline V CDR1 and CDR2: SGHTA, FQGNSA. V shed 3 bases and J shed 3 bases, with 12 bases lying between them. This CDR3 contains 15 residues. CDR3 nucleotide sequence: TGTGCCAGCAGCTTCCCCCAACAGGGCTACAATGAGCAGTTCTTC. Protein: CASSFPQQGYNEQFF.

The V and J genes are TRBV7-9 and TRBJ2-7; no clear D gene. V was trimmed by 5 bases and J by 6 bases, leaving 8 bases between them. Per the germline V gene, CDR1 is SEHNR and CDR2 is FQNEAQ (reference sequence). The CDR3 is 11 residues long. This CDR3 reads CASSTSGEQYF. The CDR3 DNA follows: TGTGCCAGCAGCACTTCGGGCGAGCAGTACTTC.

CDR3 nucleotides: TGTGCCAGCAGCAAGGCGAGGGCCCATCAGCCCCAGCATTTT. Protein product: CASSKARAHQPQHF. The chain employs TRBV21-1 and TRBJ1-5. TRBV21-1 is recorded as a pseudogene. The CDR3 consists of 14 residues.

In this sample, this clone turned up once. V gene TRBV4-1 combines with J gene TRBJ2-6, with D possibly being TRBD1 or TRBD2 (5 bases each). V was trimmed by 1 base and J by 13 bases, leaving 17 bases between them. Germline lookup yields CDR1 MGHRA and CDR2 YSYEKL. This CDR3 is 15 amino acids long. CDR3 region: CASSQGGVAESVLTF. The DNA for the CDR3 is TGCGCCAGCAGCCAAGGAGGGGTGGCAGAGTCAGTCCTGACTTTC.

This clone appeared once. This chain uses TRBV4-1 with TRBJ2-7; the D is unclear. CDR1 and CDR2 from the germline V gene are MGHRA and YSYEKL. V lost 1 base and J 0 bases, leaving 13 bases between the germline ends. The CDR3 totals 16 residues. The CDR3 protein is CASSQAVGMSSYEQYF. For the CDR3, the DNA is TGCGCCAGCAGCCAAGCGGTAGGCATGAGCTCCTACGAGCAGTACTTC.

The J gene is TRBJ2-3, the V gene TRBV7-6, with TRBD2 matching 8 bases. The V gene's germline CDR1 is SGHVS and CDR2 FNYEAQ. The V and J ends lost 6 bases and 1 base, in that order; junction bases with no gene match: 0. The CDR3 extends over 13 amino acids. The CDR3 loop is CASRTSGTDTQYF. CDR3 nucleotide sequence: TGTGCCAGCAGGACTAGCGGCACAGATACGCAGTATTTT.

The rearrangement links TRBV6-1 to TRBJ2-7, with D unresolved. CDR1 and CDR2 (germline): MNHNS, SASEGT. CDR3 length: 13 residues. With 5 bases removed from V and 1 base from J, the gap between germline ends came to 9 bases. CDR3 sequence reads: CASSLKESYEQYF. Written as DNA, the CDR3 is TGTGCCAGCAGTTTAAAGGAATCCTACGAGCAGTACTTC.

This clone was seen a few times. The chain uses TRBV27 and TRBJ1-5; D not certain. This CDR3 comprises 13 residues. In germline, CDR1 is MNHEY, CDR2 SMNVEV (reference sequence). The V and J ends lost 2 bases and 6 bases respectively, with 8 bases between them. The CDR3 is CASSLEGIQPQHF. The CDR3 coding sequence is TGTGCCAGCAGTTTAGAGGGTATTCAGCCCCAGCATTTT.

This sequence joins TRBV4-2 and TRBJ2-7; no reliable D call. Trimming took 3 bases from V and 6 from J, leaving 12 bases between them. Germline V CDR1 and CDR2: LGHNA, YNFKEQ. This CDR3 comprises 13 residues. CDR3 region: CASSHPSMVEQYF. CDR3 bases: TGTGCCAGCAGCCATCCATCTATGGTCGAGCAGTACTTC.

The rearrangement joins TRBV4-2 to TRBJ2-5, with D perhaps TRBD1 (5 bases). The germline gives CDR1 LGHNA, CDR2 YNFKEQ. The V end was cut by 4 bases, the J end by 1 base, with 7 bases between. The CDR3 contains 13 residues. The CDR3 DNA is TGTGCCAGCAGCCCCGACAGCCAAGAGACCCAGTACTTC. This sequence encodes CASSPDSQETQYF.

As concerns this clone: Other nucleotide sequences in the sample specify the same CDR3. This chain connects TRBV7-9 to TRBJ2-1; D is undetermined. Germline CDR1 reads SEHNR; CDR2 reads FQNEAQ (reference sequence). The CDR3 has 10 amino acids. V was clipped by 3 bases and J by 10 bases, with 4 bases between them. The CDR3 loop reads CASSFEEQFF. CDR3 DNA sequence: TGTGCCAGCAGCTTTGAAGAGCAGTTCTTC. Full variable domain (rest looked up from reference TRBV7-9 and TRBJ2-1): DTGVSQNPRHKITKRGQNVTFRCDPISEHNRLYWYRQTLGQGPEFLTYFQNEAQLEKSRLLSDRFSAERPKGSFSTLEIQRTEQGDSAMYLCASSFEEQFFGPGTRLTVL.

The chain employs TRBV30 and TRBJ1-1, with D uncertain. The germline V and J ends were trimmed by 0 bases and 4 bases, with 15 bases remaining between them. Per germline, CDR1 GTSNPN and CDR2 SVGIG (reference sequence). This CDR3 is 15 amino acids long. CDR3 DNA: TGTGCCTGGAGTGTATCCCCGGGGATGAGCACTGAAGCTTTCTTT. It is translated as CAWSVSPGMSTEAFF.